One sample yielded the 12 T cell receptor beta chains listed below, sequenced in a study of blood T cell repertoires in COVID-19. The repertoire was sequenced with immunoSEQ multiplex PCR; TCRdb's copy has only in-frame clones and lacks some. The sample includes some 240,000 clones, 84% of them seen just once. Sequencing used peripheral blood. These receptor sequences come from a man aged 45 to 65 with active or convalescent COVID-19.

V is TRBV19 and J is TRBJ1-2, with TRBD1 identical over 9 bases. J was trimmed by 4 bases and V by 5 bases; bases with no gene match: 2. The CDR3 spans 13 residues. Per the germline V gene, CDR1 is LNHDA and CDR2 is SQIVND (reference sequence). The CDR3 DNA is TGTGCCAGTAGTGCACAGGGGGCCTATGGCTACACCTTC. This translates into CASSAQGAYGYTF.

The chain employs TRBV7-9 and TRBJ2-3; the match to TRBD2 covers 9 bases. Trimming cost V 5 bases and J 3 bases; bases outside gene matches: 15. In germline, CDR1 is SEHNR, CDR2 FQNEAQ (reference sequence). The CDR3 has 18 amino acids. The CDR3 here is CASSTPPRLAARTDTQYF. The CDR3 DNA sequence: TGTGCCAGCAGCACACCACCTCGACTAGCGGCACGTACAGATACGCAGTATTTT.

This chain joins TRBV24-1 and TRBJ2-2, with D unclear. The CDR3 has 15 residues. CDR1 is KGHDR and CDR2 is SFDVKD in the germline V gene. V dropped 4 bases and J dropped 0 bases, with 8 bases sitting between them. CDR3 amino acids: CATSEGSPNTGELFF. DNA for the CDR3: TGTGCCACCAGTGAGGGCAGTCCGAACACCGGGGAGCTGTTTTTT.

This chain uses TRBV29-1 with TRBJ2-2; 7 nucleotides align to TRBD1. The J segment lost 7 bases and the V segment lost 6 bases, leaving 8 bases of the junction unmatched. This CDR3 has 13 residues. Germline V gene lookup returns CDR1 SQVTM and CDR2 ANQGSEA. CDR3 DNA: TGCAGCGTCGACAGGGATCTGAGCGGGGAGCTGTTTTTT. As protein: CSVDRDLSGELFF.

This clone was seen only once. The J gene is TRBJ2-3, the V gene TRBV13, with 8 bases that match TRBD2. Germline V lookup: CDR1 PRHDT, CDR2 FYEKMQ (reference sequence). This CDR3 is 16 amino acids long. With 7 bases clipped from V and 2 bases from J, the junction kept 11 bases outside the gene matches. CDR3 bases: TGTGCCAGCACCGAAACGGGGGGGACCTACACAGATACGCAGTATTTT. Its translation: CASTETGGTYTDTQYF.

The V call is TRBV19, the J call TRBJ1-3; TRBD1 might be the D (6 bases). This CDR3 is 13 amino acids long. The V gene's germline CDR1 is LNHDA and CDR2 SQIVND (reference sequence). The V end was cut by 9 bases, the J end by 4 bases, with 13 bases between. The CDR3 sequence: CASRNRVGNTIYF. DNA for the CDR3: TGTGCCAGCCGAAACAGGGTCGGAAACACCATATATTTT.

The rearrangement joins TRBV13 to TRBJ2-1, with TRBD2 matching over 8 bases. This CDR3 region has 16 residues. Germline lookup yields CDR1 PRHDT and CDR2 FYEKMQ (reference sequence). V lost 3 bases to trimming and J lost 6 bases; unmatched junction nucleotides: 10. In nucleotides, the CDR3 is TGTGCCAGCAGCTTCTCGGGACTAGAGGCCTCCAATGAGCAGTTCTTC. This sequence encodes CASSFSGLEASNEQFF.

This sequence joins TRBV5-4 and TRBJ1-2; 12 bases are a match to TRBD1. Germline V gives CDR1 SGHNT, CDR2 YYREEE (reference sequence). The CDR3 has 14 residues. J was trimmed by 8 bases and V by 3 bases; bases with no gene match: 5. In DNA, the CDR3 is TGTGCCAGCAGCTCGGGACAGGGGGCTCGAGGCTACACCTTC. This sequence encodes CASSSGQGARGYTF.

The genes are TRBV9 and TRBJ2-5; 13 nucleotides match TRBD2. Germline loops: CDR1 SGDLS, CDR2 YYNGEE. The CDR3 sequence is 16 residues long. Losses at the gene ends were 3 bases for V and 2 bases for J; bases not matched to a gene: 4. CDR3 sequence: CASSEGLAGLQETQYF. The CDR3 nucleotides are TGTGCCAGCAGCGAGGGACTAGCGGGGCTACAAGAGACCCAGTACTTC. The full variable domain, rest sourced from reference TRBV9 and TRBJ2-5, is DSGVTQTPKHLITATGQRVTLRCSPRSGDLSVYWYQQSLDQGLQFLIQYYNGEERAKGNILERFSAQQFPDLHSELNLSSLELGDSALYFCASSEGLAGLQETQYFGPGTRLLVL.

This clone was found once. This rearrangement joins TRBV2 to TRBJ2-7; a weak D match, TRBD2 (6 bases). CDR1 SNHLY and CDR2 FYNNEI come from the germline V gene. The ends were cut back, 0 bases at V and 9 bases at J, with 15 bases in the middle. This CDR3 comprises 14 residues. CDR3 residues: CASSEAWRGPGQYF. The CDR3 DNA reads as TGTGCCAGCAGTGAAGCCTGGCGGGGCCCGGGGCAGTACTTC.

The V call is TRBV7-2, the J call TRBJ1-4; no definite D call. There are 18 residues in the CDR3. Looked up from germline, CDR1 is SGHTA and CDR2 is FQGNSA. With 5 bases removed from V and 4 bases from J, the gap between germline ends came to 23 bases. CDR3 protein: CASSISPLLDGVNEKLFF. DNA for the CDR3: TGTGCCAGCAGCATTAGCCCCTTGTTGGACGGGGTTAATGAAAAACTGTTTTTT.

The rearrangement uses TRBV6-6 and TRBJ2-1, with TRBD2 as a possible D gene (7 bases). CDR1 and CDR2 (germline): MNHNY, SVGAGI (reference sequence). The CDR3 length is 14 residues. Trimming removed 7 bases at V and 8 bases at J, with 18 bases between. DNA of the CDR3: TGTGCCAGCAAGGTGGGGGGGCCTTACGATGAGCAGTTCTTC. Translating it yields CASKVGGPYDEQFF.